This record covers a single TCR beta chain. The authors' processing: Amplification with reference gene primers provided the estimates of nucleated cell counts. The protocol was immunoSEQ multiplex PCR, while the TCRdb copy is restricted to in-frame clones and leaves out a portion. The D gene and trimming were derived from the DNA, and the V and J assignments and clone size from that table. The table lists approximately 140,000 clones, 65% to 90% of them singletons. This sample is drawn from a study of blood T cell repertoires in COVID-19. Study-wide background: Some COVID-19 samples were acute and others convalescent; all came from the United States, Italy and Spain. Sample material is recorded as cDNA or gDNA derived from T cells, B-cell-depleted T cells, or PBMCs.

Trimming took 7 bases from V and 4 from J; bases not matched to a gene: 2. In germline, CDR1 is MNHEY, CDR2 SVGAGI. The CDR3 consists of 12 residues. This chain uses TRBV6-5 with TRBJ1-2, with 8 positions matching TRBD1. The receptor was isolated from a man between 65 and 85 years old with acute or convalescent COVID-19. Source material: peripheral blood. Here the CDR3 reads CASTGTGYGYTF. CDR3 sequence (DNA): TGTGCCAGCACGGGGACAGGCTATGGCTACACCTTC.